The subject of this entry is one TCR beta chain. Sequencing used immunoSEQ multiplex PCR; TCRdb keeps in-frame clones, though not all of them. The sample gives almost 65,000 clones, about 90% of which show up once; 2% to 2.5% is in the top ten. CDR3 length: 18 amino acids. Trimming removed 1 base from V and 2 bases from J, with 20 bases in between. Germline-derived CDR1 and CDR2 are LGHNA and YSLEER. This sample is part of a study of T cell changes during pregnancy in multiple sclerosis. The genes are TRBV4-3 and TRBJ2-5, with D possibly TRBD2 on 6 matching bases. The receptor was derived from a female donor with multiple sclerosis, enrolled in a pregnancy study. The sequencing here drew on peripheral blood, taken in the first trimester of pregnancy. DNA of the CDR3: TGCGCCAGCAGCCAAGCCCGACTAGTAGGTGGCCCACAAGAGACCCAGTACTTC. Its translation: CASSQARLVGGPQETQYF.